The 19 T cell receptor beta chains below were found in one sample sequenced in a study of response to subunit inactivated influenza vaccine. MiXCR, run by TCRdb on the RT-PCR reads, gives a single entry per CDR3 protein. This table holds approximately 500,000 distinct CDR3 sequences, around 15% found once. This specimen was PBMCs from blood, taken approximately 12 days after vaccination. The origin of the receptors is a man aged 50-59 years who received an inactivated influenza vaccine.

J is TRBJ2-5 and V is TRBV6-5; D is uncertain. The length of the CDR3 is 14 residues. Trimming cost V 6 bases and J 5 bases, with 16 bases left between them. Germline CDR1 is MNHEY and CDR2 is SVGAGI. The chain's CDR3 is CASSYDRAVETQYF. The CDR3 bases are TGTGCCAGCAGCTATGACCGGGCCGTTGAGACCCAGTACTTC.

V is TRBV19 and J is TRBJ2-7, with D possibly called TRBD1 or TRBD2 (6 bases each). Trimming left V 4 bases short and J 7 bases short, with 23 bases between. The CDR3 has 16 residues. The germline CDR1 and CDR2 sequences are LNHDA and SQIVND (reference sequence). CDR3 sequence reads: CASSKTTGKGLGEQYF. The DNA for the CDR3 is TGTGCCAGTAGTAAGACAACAGGGAAGGGACTTGGGGAGCAGTACTTC.

This clonotype occurred a few times. J is TRBJ2-2 and V is TRBV18; 7 bases line up with TRBD2. Germline V gene lookup returns CDR1 KGHSH and CDR2 LQKENI. J lost 0 bases, V lost 3 bases, and 4 bases had no gene match. The CDR3 consists of 16 residues. The CDR3 loop is CASSPLAAANTGELFF. The CDR3 bases are TGTGCCAGCTCACCGCTAGCGGCCGCGAACACCGGGGAGCTGTTTTTT.

V and J are TRBV24-1 and TRBJ2-3, with D possibly being TRBD1 (6 bases). V dropped 4 bases and J dropped 0 bases, with 13 bases sitting between them. The CDR3 length is 16 residues. Germline CDR1 reads KGHDR; CDR2 reads SFDVKD. CDR3 sequence reads: CATSESTGKSTDTQYF. DNA for the CDR3: TGTGCCACCAGTGAATCTACAGGGAAGAGCACAGATACGCAGTATTTT.

This sequence joins TRBV20-1 and TRBJ2-7; perhaps D is TRBD1 or TRBD2 (7 bases each). Between the trimmed V and J ends, which lost 5 bases and 4 bases, there was a span of 15 bases. The CDR3 extends over 13 amino acids. Germline V gene lookup returns CDR1 DFQATT and CDR2 SNEGSKA (reference sequence). CDR3 in DNA: TGCAGTGCTGGGGGAGGGGGCGTATACGAGCAGTACTTC. Protein: CSAGGGGVYEQYF.

This clonotype was counted only a few times. CDR3 DNA sequence: TGTGCCAGCAGTTACTCGCGGGATAGAACTAGCGGGTTCTACGAGCAGTACTTC. Translating it yields CASSYSRDRTSGFYEQYF. This chain uses TRBV6-2 or TRBV6-3 with TRBJ2-7; the match to TRBD2 covers 9 bases. The CDR3 totals 18 residues. Germline assignment: CDR1 MNHEY and CDR2 SVGEGT. The V gene end was trimmed by 0 bases and the J gene end by 3 bases; junction bases not matched to a gene: 12.

This clonotype was detected a few times. This sequence joins TRBV20-1 and TRBJ1-6; TRBD1 aligns across 11 bases. There are 16 residues in the CDR3. V shed 5 bases and J 6 bases; nucleotides not matched to a gene: 9. Germline lookup yields CDR1 DFQATT and CDR2 SNEGSKA (reference sequence). CDR3 coding DNA: TGCAGTGCTTGGACAGGGGGCCTTGTATCTAATTCACCCCTCCACTTT. Translating it yields CSAWTGGLVSNSPLHF.

This clonotype turned up a few times. V usage is TRBV28 and J usage is TRBJ1-2; possibly TRBD1 for D (5 bases). The CDR3 loop spans 12 amino acids. Germline V CDR1 and CDR2: MDHEN, SYDVKM. The V and J ends lost 8 bases and 2 bases respectively, with 9 bases between them. As DNA, the CDR3 is TGTGCCAGCGGGACGGCCAACTATGGCTACACCTTC. It codes for CASGTANYGYTF.

This clonotype was seen only a few times. The V gene is TRBV12-3 or TRBV12-4, the J gene TRBJ1-1; no definite D call. The CDR3 loop spans 12 amino acids. Trimming removed 1 base from V and 9 bases from J, with 9 bases in between. The DNA of the CDR3 is TGTGCCAGCAGTTTAGGGGCGGGGAAAGCTTTCTTT. The encoded protein is CASSLGAGKAFF.

The chain combines TRBV7-2 with TRBJ2-2, with TRBD1 as a possible D gene (5 bases). The CDR3 covers 16 residues. The V and J ends lost 1 base and 0 bases respectively, with 9 bases between them. Germline loops: CDR1 SGHTA, CDR2 FQGNSA. CDR3 nucleotide sequence: TGTGCCAGCAGCTTAGTGCAGGGCTCGAACACCGGGGAGCTGTTTTTT. It encodes CASSLVQGSNTGELFF.

The chain couples TRBV28 to TRBJ2-1; 9 nucleotides agree with TRBD1. CDR1 is MDHEN, CDR2 SYDVKM, per germline. This CDR3 region has 18 residues. After removal of 5 bases from V and 0 bases from J, the junction contained 11 bases not matched to a gene. This chain's CDR3 is CASSLPGQGVYSYNEQFF. CDR3 nucleotide sequence: TGTGCCAGCAGTCTTCCGGGACAGGGAGTGTACTCCTACAATGAGCAGTTCTTC.

This clonotype was detected many times. The chain has TRBV2 and TRBJ2-2, with 7 bases that match TRBD1. Germline CDR1 and CDR2: SNHLY and FYNNEI. This CDR3 has 12 amino acids. J was trimmed by 7 bases and V by 5 bases; bases with no gene match: 1. In DNA, the CDR3 is TGTGCCAGCAGTCGGGACAGCGGGGAGCTGTTTTTT. This encodes CASSRDSGELFF.

V usage is TRBV12-3 or TRBV12-4 and J usage is TRBJ2-7; possibly TRBD1 for D (6 bases). Trimming took 5 bases from V and 7 from J, leaving 15 bases between them. The CDR3 totals 13 residues. The CDR3 sequence: CASSPHRVREQYF. As DNA, the CDR3 is TGTGCCAGCAGTCCCCACAGGGTTCGGGAGCAGTACTTC.

This sequence joins TRBV12-3 or TRBV12-4 and TRBJ2-6, with D possibly being TRBD1 (6 bases). V dropped 4 bases and J dropped 0 bases, with 7 bases sitting between them. This CDR3 is built from 15 residues. CDR3 sequence: CASSYRDSGANVLTF. In DNA form, the CDR3 reads TGTGCCAGCAGTTACAGGGACTCTGGGGCCAACGTCCTGACTTTC.

The table lists this clonotype with a few counts. The chain links TRBV30 to TRBJ2-5; D may be TRBD2 (6 bases). CDR1 GTSNPN and CDR2 SVGIG come from the germline V gene (reference sequence). The length of the CDR3 is 13 residues. Trimming left V 3 bases short and J 4 bases short, with 12 bases between. This CDR3 reads CAWRLADLETQYF. CDR3 in DNA: TGTGCCTGGAGATTAGCGGACTTAGAGACCCAGTACTTC.

This clonotype came up a few times. The J gene is TRBJ2-7, the V gene TRBV20-1, with D tentatively TRBD2 (6 bases). V was cut by 0 bases and J by 2 bases, with 14 bases left in between. This CDR3 has 15 residues. CDR1 and CDR2 (germline): DFQATT, SNEGSKA (reference sequence). The CDR3 DNA sequence: TGCAGTGCTAGAGATAGCGGCAGGCGAACCTACGAGCAGTACTTC. This gives the protein CSARDSGRRTYEQYF.

The chain is built from TRBV5-1 and TRBJ2-3; 13 bases are shared with TRBD2. The CDR3 extends over 15 amino acids. The V gene end was trimmed by 5 bases and the J gene end by 4 bases; junction bases not matched to a gene: 4. CDR1 SGHRS and CDR2 YFSETQ come from the germline V gene. CDR3 amino acids: CASRRTSGRPDTQYF. DNA for the CDR3: TGCGCCAGCAGGCGGACTAGCGGGAGACCAGATACGCAGTATTTT.

The chain links TRBV20-1 to TRBJ2-2; 8 positions agree with TRBD1. Germline V CDR1 and CDR2: DFQATT, SNEGSKA (reference sequence). V shed 1 base and J 7 bases; nucleotides not matched to a gene: 5. The CDR3 length is 14 residues. As DNA, the CDR3 is TGCAGTGCTAGAGGCCAGGGGGCTGGCGGGGAGCTGTTTTTT. Translation gives CSARGQGAGGELFF.

This clonotype was seen a few times. V and J are TRBV4-3 and TRBJ2-1; a possible D gene is TRBD2 (6 bases). Between the trimmed V and J ends, which lost 0 bases and 1 base, there was a span of 16 bases. Germline CDR1 reads LGHNA; CDR2 reads YSLEER. CDR3 size: 18 residues. The CDR3 nucleotides read TGCGCCAGCAGCCAAGATTTGATGCGGGGATATTCCTACAATGAGCAGTTCTTC. It codes for CASSQDLMRGYSYNEQFF.